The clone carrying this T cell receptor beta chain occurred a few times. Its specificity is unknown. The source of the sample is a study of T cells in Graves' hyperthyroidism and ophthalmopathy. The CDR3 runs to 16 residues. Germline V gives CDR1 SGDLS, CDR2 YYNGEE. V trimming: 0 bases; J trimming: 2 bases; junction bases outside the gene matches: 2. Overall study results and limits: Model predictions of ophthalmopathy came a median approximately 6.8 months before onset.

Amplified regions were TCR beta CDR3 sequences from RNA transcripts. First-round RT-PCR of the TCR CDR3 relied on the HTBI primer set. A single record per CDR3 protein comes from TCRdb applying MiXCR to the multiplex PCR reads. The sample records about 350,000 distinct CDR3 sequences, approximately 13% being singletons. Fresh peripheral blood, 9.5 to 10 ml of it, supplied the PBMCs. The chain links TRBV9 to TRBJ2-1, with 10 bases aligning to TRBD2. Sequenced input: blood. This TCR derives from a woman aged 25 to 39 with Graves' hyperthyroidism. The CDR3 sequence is CASSVALAGAYNEQFF. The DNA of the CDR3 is TGTGCCAGCAGCGTAGCCCTAGCGGGAGCCTACAATGAGCAGTTCTTC.